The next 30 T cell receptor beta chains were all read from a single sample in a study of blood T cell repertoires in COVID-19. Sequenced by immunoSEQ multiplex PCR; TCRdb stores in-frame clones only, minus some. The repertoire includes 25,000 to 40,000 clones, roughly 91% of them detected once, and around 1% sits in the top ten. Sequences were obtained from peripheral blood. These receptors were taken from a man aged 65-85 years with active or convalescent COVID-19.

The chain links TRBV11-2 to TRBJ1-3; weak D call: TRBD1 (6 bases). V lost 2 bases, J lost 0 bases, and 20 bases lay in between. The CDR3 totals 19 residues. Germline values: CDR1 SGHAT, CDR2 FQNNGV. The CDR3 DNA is TGTGCCAGCAGCTTACACCGGGGGGGCAGCTTAGGCTCTGGAAACACCATATATTTT. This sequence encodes CASSLHRGGSLGSGNTIYF. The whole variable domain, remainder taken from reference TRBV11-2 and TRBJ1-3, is EAGVAQSPRYKIIEKRQSVAFWCNPISGHATLYWYQQILGQGPKLLIQFQNNGVVDDSQLPKDRFSAERLKGVDSTLKIQPAKLEDSAVYLCASSLHRGGSLGSGNTIYFGEGSWLTVV.

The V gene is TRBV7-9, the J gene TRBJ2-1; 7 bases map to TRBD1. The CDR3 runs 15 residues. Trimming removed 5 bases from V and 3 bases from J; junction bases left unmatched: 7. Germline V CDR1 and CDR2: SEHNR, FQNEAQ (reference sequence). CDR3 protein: CASSLSGGRYNEQFF. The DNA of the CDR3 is TGTGCCAGCAGCCTCTCAGGGGGACGCTACAATGAGCAGTTCTTC.

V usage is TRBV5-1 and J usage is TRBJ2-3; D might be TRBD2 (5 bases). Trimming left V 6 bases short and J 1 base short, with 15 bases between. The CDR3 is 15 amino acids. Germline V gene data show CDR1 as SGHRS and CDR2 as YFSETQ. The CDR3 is CASKNPSLRTDTQYF. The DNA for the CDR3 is TGCGCCAGCAAAAACCCTAGCCTTCGCACAGATACGCAGTATTTT.

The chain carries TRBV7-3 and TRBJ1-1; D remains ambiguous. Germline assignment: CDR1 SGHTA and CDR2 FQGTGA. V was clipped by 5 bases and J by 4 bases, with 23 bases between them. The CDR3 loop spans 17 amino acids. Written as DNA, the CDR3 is TGTGCCAGCAGCCCAAGTGGGCAGCCTACAATAACCACTGAAGCTTTCTTT. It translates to CASSPSGQPTITTEAFF.

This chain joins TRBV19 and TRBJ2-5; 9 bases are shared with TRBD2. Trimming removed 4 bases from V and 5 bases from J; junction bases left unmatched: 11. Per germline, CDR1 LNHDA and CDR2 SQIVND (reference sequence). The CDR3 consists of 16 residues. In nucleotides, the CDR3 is TGTGCCAGTAGTACGACTAGCGGAGGTCCTAGGGAGACCCAGTACTTC. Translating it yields CASSTTSGGPRETQYF.

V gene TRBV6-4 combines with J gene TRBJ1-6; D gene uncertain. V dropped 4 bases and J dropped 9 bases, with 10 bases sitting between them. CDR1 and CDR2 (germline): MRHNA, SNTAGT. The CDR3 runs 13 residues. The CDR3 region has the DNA TGTGCCAGCAGTGCAGAGGAAAGTTCACCCCTCCACTTT. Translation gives CASSAEESSPLHF.

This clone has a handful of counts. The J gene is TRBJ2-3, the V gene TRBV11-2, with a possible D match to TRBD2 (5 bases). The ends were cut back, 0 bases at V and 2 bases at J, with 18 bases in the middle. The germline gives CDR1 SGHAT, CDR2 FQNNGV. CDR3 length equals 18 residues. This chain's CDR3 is CASSLDSLAGFSTDTQYF. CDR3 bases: TGTGCCAGCAGCTTAGACAGTCTAGCCGGTTTTTCCACAGATACGCAGTATTTT. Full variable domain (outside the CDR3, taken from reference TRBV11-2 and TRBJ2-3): EAGVAQSPRYKIIEKRQSVAFWCNPISGHATLYWYQQILGQGPKLLIQFQNNGVVDDSQLPKDRFSAERLKGVDSTLKIQPAKLEDSAVYLCASSLDSLAGFSTDTQYFGPGTRLTVL.

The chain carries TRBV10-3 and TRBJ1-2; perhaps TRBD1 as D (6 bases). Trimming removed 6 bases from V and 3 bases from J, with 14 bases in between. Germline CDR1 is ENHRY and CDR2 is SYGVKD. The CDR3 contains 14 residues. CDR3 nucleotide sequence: TGTGCCATCAGGAAACAGGGAAGGGACTATGGCTACACCTTC. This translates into CAIRKQGRDYGYTF.

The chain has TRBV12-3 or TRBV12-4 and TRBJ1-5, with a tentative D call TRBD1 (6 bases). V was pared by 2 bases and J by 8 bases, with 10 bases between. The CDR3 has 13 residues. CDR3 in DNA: TGTGCCAGCAGTTTAAACGAGGGGGAGCCCCAGCATTTT. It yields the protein CASSLNEGEPQHF.

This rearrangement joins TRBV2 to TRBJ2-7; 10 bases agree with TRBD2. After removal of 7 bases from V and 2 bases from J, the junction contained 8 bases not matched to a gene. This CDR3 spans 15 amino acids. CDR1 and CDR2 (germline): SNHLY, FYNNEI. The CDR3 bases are TGTGCCAGCACGCGGACTAGCGGTGGACCCTACGAGCAGTACTTC. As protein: CASTRTSGGPYEQYF.

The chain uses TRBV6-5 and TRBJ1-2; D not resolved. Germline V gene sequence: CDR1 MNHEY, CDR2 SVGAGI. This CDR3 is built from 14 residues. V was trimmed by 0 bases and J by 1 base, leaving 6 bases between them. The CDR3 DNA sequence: TGTGCCAGCAGTTACTCGGACTTTAACTATGGCTACACCTTC. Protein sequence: CASSYSDFNYGYTF.

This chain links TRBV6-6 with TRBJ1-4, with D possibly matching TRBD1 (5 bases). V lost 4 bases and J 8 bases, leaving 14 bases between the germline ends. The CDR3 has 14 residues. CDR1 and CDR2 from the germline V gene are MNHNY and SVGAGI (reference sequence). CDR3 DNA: TGTGCCAGCAGTTTATCGGACACCTACGAAAAACTGTTTTTT. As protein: CASSLSDTYEKLFF.

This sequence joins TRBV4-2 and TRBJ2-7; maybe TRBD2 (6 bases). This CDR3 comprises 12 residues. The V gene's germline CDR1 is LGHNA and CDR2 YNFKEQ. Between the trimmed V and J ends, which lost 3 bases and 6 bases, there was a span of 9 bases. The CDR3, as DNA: TGTGCCAGCAGCCAGGACTACGGCGAGCAGTACTTC. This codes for CASSQDYGEQYF.

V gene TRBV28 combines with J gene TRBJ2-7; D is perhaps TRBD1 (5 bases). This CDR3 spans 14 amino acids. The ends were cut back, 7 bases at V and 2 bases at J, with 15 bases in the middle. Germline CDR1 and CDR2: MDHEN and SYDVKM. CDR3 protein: CASIAPGKPYEQYF. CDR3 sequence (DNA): TGTGCCAGCATCGCTCCAGGGAAACCCTACGAGCAGTACTTC.

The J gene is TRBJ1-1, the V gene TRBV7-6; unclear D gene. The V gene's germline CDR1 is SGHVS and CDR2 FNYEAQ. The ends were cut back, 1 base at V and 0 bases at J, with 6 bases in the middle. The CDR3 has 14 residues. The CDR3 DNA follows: TGTGCCAGCAGCTTAGTGGGCATGAACACTGAAGCTTTCTTT. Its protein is CASSLVGMNTEAFF.

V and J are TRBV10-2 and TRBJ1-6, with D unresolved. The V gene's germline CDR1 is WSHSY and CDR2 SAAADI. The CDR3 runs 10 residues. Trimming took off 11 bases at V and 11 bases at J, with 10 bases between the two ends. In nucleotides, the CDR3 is TGCGCCCTCGCTATCCCACCCCTCCACTTT. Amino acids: CALAIPPLHF.

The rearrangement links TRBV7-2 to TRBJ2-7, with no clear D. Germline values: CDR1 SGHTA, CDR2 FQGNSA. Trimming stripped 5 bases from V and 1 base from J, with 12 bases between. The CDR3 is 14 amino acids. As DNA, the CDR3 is TGTGCCAGCAGCCTTCGTTGGCAGTCCTACGAGCAGTACTTC. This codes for CASSLRWQSYEQYF.

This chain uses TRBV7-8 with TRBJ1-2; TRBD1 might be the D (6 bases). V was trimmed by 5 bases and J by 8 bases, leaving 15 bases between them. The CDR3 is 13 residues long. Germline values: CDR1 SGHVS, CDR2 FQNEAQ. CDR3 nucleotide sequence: TGTGCCAGCAGCGGTCAGGGGCCTGAGGGCTACACCTTC. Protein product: CASSGQGPEGYTF.

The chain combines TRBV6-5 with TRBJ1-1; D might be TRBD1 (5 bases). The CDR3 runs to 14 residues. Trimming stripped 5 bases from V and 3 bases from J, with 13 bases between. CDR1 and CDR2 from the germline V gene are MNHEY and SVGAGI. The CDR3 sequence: CASSPPGRDTEAFF. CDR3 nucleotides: TGTGCCAGCAGTCCCCCGGGCAGGGACACTGAAGCTTTCTTT.

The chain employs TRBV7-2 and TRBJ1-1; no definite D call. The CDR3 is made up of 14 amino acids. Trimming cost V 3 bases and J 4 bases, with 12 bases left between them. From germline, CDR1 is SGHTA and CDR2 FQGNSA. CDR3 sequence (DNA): TGTGCCAGCAGCTTCACTGGTCTCGTCACTGAAGCTTTCTTT. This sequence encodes CASSFTGLVTEAFF.

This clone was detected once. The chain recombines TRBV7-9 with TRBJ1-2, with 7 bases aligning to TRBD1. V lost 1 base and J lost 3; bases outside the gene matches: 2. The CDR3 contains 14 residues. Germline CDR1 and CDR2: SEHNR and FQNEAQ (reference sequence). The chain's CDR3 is CASSLETGHYGYTF. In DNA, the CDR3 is TGTGCCAGCAGCTTAGAGACAGGGCACTATGGCTACACCTTC. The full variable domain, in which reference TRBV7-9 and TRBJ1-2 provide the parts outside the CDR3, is DTGVSQNPRHKITKRGQNVTFRCDPISEHNRLYWYRQTLGQGPEFLTYFQNEAQLEKSRLLSDRFSAERPKGSFSTLEIQRTEQGDSAMYLCASSLETGHYGYTFGSGTRLTVV.

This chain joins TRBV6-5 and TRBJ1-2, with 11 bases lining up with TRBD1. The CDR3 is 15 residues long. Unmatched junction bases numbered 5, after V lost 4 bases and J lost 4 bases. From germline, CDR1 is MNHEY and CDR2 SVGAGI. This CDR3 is CASSSGTGGSYGYTF. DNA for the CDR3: TGTGCCAGCAGTTCAGGGACAGGGGGATCCTATGGCTACACCTTC.

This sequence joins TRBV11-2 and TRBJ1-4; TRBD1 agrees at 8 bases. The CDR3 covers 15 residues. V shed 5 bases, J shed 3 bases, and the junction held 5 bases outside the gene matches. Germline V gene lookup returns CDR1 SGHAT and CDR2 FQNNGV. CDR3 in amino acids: CASSVTGGSNEKLFF. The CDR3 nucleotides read TGTGCCAGCAGCGTCACAGGGGGTTCTAATGAAAAACTGTTTTTT.

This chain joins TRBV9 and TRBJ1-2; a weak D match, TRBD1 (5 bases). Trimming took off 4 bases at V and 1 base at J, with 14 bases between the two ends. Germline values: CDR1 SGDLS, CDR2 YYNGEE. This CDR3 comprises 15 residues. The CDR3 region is CASSPTSTVNYGYTF. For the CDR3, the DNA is TGTGCCAGCAGCCCTACATCGACAGTTAACTATGGCTACACCTTC.

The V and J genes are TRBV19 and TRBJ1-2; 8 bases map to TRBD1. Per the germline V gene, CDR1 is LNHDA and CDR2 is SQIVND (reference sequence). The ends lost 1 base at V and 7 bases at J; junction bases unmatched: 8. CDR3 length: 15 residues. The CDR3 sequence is CASSIAARGRVGYTF. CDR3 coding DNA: TGTGCCAGTAGTATAGCAGCCAGGGGGCGAGTTGGCTACACCTTC.

The CDR3 loop is CASCGHRTDTQYF. In nucleotides, the CDR3 is TGTGCCAGCTGTGGACACCGCACAGATACGCAGTATTTT. The chain carries TRBV5-6 and TRBJ2-3; maybe TRBD1 (5 bases). V lost 7 bases to trimming and J lost 1 base, with 10 bases between them. The CDR3 covers 13 residues. CDR1 is SGHDT, CDR2 YYEEEE, per germline.

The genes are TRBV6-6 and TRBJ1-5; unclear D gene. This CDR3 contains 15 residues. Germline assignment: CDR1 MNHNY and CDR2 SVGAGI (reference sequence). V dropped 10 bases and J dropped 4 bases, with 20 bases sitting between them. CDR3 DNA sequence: TGTGCCACCTCATCCAGACACCCACCAAATCAGCCCCAGCATTTT. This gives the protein CATSSRHPPNQPQHF.

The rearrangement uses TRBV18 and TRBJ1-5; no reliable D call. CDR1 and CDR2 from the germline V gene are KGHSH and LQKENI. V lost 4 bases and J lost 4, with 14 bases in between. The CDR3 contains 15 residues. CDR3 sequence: CASSREPNSNQPQHF. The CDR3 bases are TGTGCCAGCTCACGTGAGCCCAACTCAAATCAGCCCCAGCATTTT.

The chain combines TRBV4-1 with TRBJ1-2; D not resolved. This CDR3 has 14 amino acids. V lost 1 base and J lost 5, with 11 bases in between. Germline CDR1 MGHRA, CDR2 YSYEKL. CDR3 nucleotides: TGCGCCAGCAGCCAAGGAACTGACAAGTATGGCTACACCTTC. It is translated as CASSQGTDKYGYTF.

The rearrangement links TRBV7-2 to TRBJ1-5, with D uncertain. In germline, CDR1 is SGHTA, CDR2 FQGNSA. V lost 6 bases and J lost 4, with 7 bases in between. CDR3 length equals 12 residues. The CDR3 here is CASSSQNQPQHF. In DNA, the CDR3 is TGTGCCAGCAGTTCCCAAAATCAGCCCCAGCATTTT.